This T cell receptor (beta chain) was obtained from a study of human T cells and chemical hapten exposure. Study background: The sensitizer, 2% DPC, was used on roughly 2 cm by roughly 2 cm of upper inner arm skin. The patient population, which was mostly female, had alopecia areata, totalis or universalis.

This clonotype was detected only a few times. Its antigen remains unknown. MiXCR, applied by TCRdb to the RACE reads, yields one record per CDR3 protein. The sample contains about 360,000 distinct CDR3 sequences, around 7% of which appear only once. Time point noted: patch test 1, 2 weeks after DPC sensitization. Described treatment: therapeutic diphenylcyclopropenone sensitization with weekly scalp DPC. The donor pool consisted of alopecia patients aged 18 to 70 years, considered suitable for DPC. Study-level points and caveats: Since the donors had alopecia, their immune response may not be the same as that of healthy people.

Trimming cost V 3 bases and J 1 base, with 15 bases left between them. Germline V gene lookup returns CDR1 SGDLS and CDR2 YYNGEE. CDR3 size: 16 residues. The genes are TRBV9 and TRBJ2-3; D unresolved. The receptor was derived from a woman in her late teens or twenties with alopecia areata. Some clones in this sample may be carry-over from other donors' samples. This material consisted of whole blood, taken in connection with sensitization to the hapten diphenylcyclopropenone (DPC). The CDR3 DNA is TGTGCCAGCAGCGGATGGCCGAGTGCGGGCACAGATACGCAGTATTTT. Translation: CASSGWPSAGTDTQYF.